Listed below are T cell receptor beta chains from one sample, sequenced in a study of OX40 agonist ivuxolimab in advanced cancers. The data were produced by immunoSEQ multiplex PCR, yet TCRdb's version contains in-frame clones alone and is incomplete. The table lists around 94,000 clones, under 95% of them singletons. This sample comprised CD4+ or CD8+ T cells sorted from blood, obtained in a trial of the OX40 agonist ivuxolimab. All receptors come from an adult with an advanced solid tumor such as melanoma, head and neck, liver or kidney cancer. Each CDR3 is given with its conserved first and last residue. A D gene is named only where the DNA matches it firmly. Some rows have no size entry. The others give once, few or many, or a class for an expanded clone.

clone size	V gene	D gene	J gene	CDR3 DNA	CDR3 protein
once	TRBV9	TRBD1	TRBJ1-1	TGTGCCAGCAGCGTAGGGACAGGGGATGAGACTGAAGCTTTCTTT	CASSVGTGDETEAFF
NA	TRBV5-4	NA	TRBJ1-1	TGTGCCAGCAGCTTGGGACGGGCAGGCATGAACACTGAAGCTTTCTTT	CASSLGRAGMNTEAFF
NA	TRBV7-9	TRBD2	TRBJ2-7	TGTGCCAGCAGCTTAGCGCGCGCTAGCGGGAGAGGTGAGCAGTACTTC	CASSLARASGRGEQYF
NA	TRBV4-2	NA	TRBJ2-7	TGTGCCAGCAGCCAAGATCTTGGCCGCCAGATTAACTACGAGCAGTACTTC	CASSQDLGRQINYEQYF
NA	TRBV6-5	NA	TRBJ1-1	TGTGCCACCGGGAGGGGAACGAACACTGAAGCTTTCTTT	CATGRGTNTEAFF
NA	TRBV4-1	TRBD2	TRBJ2-5	TGCGCCAGCAGCCAATTACGGGAGGTCAAAAAGACCCAGTACTTC	CASSQLREVKKTQYF
NA	TRBV7-2	TRBD1	TRBJ2-1	TGTGCCAGCAGCACCCGACAGGGGAGTGATGAGCAGTTCTTC	CASSTRQGSDEQFF
NA	TRBV9	TRBD1	TRBJ2-7	TGTGCCAGCAGCGCCGTGCCGACAGGGATCTACGAGCAGTACTTC	CASSAVPTGIYEQYF
NA	TRBV6-6	NA	TRBJ1-6	TGTGCCAGCAGTGCCGGGATCAATTCACCCCTCCACTTT	CASSAGINSPLHF
NA	TRBV19	NA	TRBJ1-5	TGTGCCAGTAGTTATGACGGCAATCAGCCCCAGCATTTT	CASSYDGNQPQHF
NA	TRBV11-2	TRBD1	TRBJ1-2	TGTGCCAGCAGCTTAGATCGGGACAGGGACTACACCTTC	CASSLDRDRDYTF
NA	TRBV29-1	NA	TRBJ2-5	TGCAGCGCCGCCGTCCCAGAGACCCAGTACTTC	CSAAVPETQYF
NA	TRBV4-2	NA	TRBJ1-3	TGTGCCAGCAGCCTCAAACATGGAAACACCATATATTTT	CASSLKHGNTIYF
NA	TRBV7-3	NA	TRBJ2-3	TGTGCCAGCAGCTTAAGAGGAAGCGGCACAGATACGCAGTATTTT	CASSLRGSGTDTQYF
NA	TRBV5-4	TRBD2	TRBJ2-5	TGTGCCAGCAGCTTGGCAGCGGGAGTGGGAGAGACCCAGTACTTC	CASSLAAGVGETQYF
NA	TRBV6-5	NA	TRBJ2-3	TGTGCCAGCACCAGAGGGACTGAGACAGATACGCAGTATTTT	CASTRGTETDTQYF
NA	TRBV7-9	TRBD1	TRBJ1-4	TGTGCCAGCAGCTTCGGACAGGATAATGAAAAACTGTTTTTT	CASSFGQDNEKLFF
NA	TRBV9	NA	TRBJ1-2	TGTGCCAGCAGCGTAGCTACGGGATCGGGGGCTTTTGGCTACACCTTC	CASSVATGSGAFGYTF
few	TRBV9	TRBD2	TRBJ2-1	TGTGCCAGCAGCACCCGTTTTACGGGTGTTAGCGGGAGCGACAATGAGCAGTTCTTC	CASSTRFTGVSGSDNEQFF
NA	TRBV18	TRBD2	TRBJ2-5	TGTGCCAGCTCACCCAGAGCGGGAGAGCAAGAGACCCAGTACTTC	CASSPRAGEQETQYF
NA	TRBV18	NA	TRBJ2-7	TGTGCCAGCTCATCTCAGGGAACCTACGAGCAGTACTTC	CASSSQGTYEQYF
once	TRBV6-5	TRBD1	TRBJ2-7	TGTGCCAGCAGTTCCCACAGGGGGCTCAACGAGCAGTACTTC	CASSSHRGLNEQYF
NA	TRBV7-7	NA	TRBJ2-6	TGTGCTAGCAGCTTAGAACCAAACTCTGGGGCCAACGTCCTGACTTTC	CASSLEPNSGANVLTF
NA	TRBV30	TRBD1	TRBJ2-5	TGTGCCGGCCGACCGGGACAGGGCCTGGAGACCCAGTACTTC	CAGRPGQGLETQYF
NA	TRBV10-3	NA	TRBJ1-1	TGTGCCATCAGTGAGGCGACTGAGAACACTGAAGCTTTCTTT	CAISEATENTEAFF
NA	TRBV7-9	NA	TRBJ2-1	TGTGCCAGCAGCTTAGGTGACGGGAGCTCCTACAATGAGCAGTTCTTC	CASSLGDGSSYNEQFF
NA	TRBV11-2	NA	TRBJ2-2	TGTGCCAGCAGCACCAGACAGGTGTCAGCCGGGGAGCTGTTTTTT	CASSTRQVSAGELFF
once	TRBV7-9	TRBD1	TRBJ2-4	TGTGCCAGCAGCCAAGGACAGGGGCGAAACATTCAGTACTTC	CASSQGQGRNIQYF
NA	TRBV7-6	NA	TRBJ1-5	TGTGCCAGCAGCTTAGCCGAGGGGAGGCCCCAGCATTTT	CASSLAEGRPQHF
NA	TRBV20-1	NA	TRBJ2-5	TGCAGTGCTAGAGTAATAGAGACCCAGTACTTC	CSARVIETQYF
NA	TRBV29-1	NA	TRBJ1-1	TGCAGCGTTGTTCGGGGGACCACTGAAGCTTTCTTT	CSVVRGTTEAFF
NA	TRBV4-2	NA	TRBJ1-1	TGTGCCAGCAGCCAAGATCCAGGGGCCAGGAACACTGAAGCTTTCTTT	CASSQDPGARNTEAFF
NA	TRBV19	TRBD2	TRBJ2-3	TGTGCCAGTTGGTGGCGGGAGGGCCCAGATACGCAGTATTTT	CASWWREGPDTQYF
NA	TRBV6-5	NA	TRBJ2-7	TGTGCCAGCAGTATATGGGGGGACAGCACCTACGAGCAGTACTTC	CASSIWGDSTYEQYF
NA	TRBV28	NA	TRBJ2-2	TGTGCCAGCAGTGTCCCCACAGGGATCGGGGAGCTGTTTTTT	CASSVPTGIGELFF
once	TRBV18	NA	TRBJ1-3	TGTGCCAGCTCGTTGGGGAACTCTGGAAACACCATATATTTT	CASSLGNSGNTIYF
NA	TRBV11-3	TRBD2	TRBJ2-3	TGTGCCAGCAGCGACAGTAGCGGGGCCCGGGATACGCAGTATTTT	CASSDSSGARDTQYF
NA	TRBV11-3	NA	TRBJ2-1	TGTGCCAGCAGCTTAGTTGGGCTAGAGGAGAATGAGCAGTTCTTC	CASSLVGLEENEQFF
NA	TRBV5-1	NA	TRBJ2-3	TGCGCCAGCAGCTTGGGGTATGGGGTCATCACAGATACGCAGTATTTT	CASSLGYGVITDTQYF
NA	TRBV28	NA	TRBJ1-5	TGTGCCAGCAATCCAGAGATCTTTCAGCCCCAGCATTTT	CASNPEIFQPQHF
NA	TRBV28	NA	TRBJ2-2	TGTGCCAGCAGTTGGGTTACCGGGGAGCTGTTTTTT	CASSWVTGELFF
NA	TRBV19	TRBD1	TRBJ1-1	TGTGCCAGTAGATTCCGGGACAGGGGTACTTTCTTT	CASRFRDRGTFF
NA	TRBV7-9	TRBD2	TRBJ2-3	TGTGCCAGCAGCCCGGGACTAGGCCGGGATACGCAGTATTTT	CASSPGLGRDTQYF
NA	TRBV7-9	TRBD2	TRBJ2-7	TGTGCCAGCAGCCCAGAGACTAGCGGCTTTTCCTACGAGCAGTACTTC	CASSPETSGFSYEQYF
NA	TRBV30	TRBD1	TRBJ1-5	TGTGCCTGGAGTGGACAGGGGGGATACAATCAGCCCCAGCATTTT	CAWSGQGGYNQPQHF
NA	TRBV19	TRBD1	TRBJ2-2	TGTGCCACCGGATCCGGGACAGGGAGAACCGGGGAGCTGTTTTTT	CATGSGTGRTGELFF
NA	TRBV4-1	TRBD2	TRBJ2-3	TGCGCCAGCAGCCCGGGACTAGCGGGAGAAATAGATACGCAGTATTTT	CASSPGLAGEIDTQYF
NA	TRBV6-5	NA	TRBJ2-3	TGTGCCAGCAGTTACCGAGGCAGGAGCACAGATACGCAGTATTTT	CASSYRGRSTDTQYF
NA	TRBV7-8	NA	TRBJ1-2	TGTGCCAGCAGCTTAGGTCGGGGGGTAAACTATGGCTACACCTTC	CASSLGRGVNYGYTF
NA	TRBV6-1	NA	TRBJ1-2	TGTGCCAGCAGTGAAGGGCAGGTGATGGGCTACACCTTC	CASSEGQVMGYTF
NA	TRBV14	NA	TRBJ1-3	TGTGCCAGCAGCCAAGTGAGGGTCTCTGGAAACACCATATATTTT	CASSQVRVSGNTIYF
NA	TRBV9	NA	TRBJ2-1	TGTGCCAGCAGCGTAGAGAGCGCCTCCTACAATGAGCAGTTCTTC	CASSVESASYNEQFF
NA	TRBV5-1	NA	TRBJ2-5	TGCGCCAGCAGCTTGACAGGGTGGGAGACCCAGTACTTC	CASSLTGWETQYF
NA	TRBV5-4	NA	TRBJ2-2	TGTGCCAGCAGCTTGGGACGGGGAGCGAACACCGGGGAGCTGTTTTTT	CASSLGRGANTGELFF
once	TRBV30	NA	TRBJ1-4	TGTGCCGGAGCGGCAAACCTTGAAAAACTGTTTTTT	CAGAANLEKLFF
NA	TRBV18	TRBD1	TRBJ2-1	TGTGCCAGCTCACGTCTGGACAGGGGCATGGGTGAGCAGTTCTTC	CASSRLDRGMGEQFF
few	TRBV7-2	TRBD2	TRBJ2-5	TGTGCCAGCAGCTTTACGGGGGGGGAGACCCAGTACTTC	CASSFTGGETQYF
few	TRBV7-2	TRBD2	TRBJ2-7	TGTGCCAGCAGCTTAGGGCTAGCGGGAGGTCCCAAGGTATTGGAGCAGTACTTC	CASSLGLAGGPKVLEQYF
once	TRBV7-2	NA	TRBJ2-4	TGTGCCAGCAGAAGGGACGGGGGGCAGGCCAAAAACATTCAGTACTTC	CASRRDGGQAKNIQYF